The rows below give T cell receptor beta chains drawn from one sample of a study of blood T cell repertoires in COVID-19. Clones were read by immunoSEQ multiplex PCR, and TCRdb kept only the in-frame ones, dropping some. Of 150,000 to 200,000 clones in the sample, approximately 80% were seen once. The sequenced material came from PBMCs or T cells enriched from blood (not recorded which). Receptor source: a man between 60 and 75 years old who had been exposed to COVID-19. Each CDR3 is given with its conserved first and last residue. Each record gives: clone size, V gene, D gene, J gene, CDR3 protein, CDR3 DNA. D genes are given only for firm matches. Clone size appears in some rows only: once, few, many, or a class for an expanded clone.

NA	TRBV28	NA	TRBJ2-7	CASFSSESSYEQYF	TGTGCCAGCTTTTCTAGCGAAAGCTCCTACGAGCAGTACTTC
NA	TRBV19	NA	TRBJ1-4	CASSERGGSEKLFF	TGTGCCAGTAGCGAAAGGGGCGGGAGTGAAAAACTGTTTTTT
NA	TRBV28	TRBD1	TRBJ1-2	CASSTQGVGYGYTF	TGTGCCAGCAGCACCCAGGGGGTGGGTTATGGCTACACCTTC
NA	TRBV25-1	NA	TRBJ2-1	CASSAVAGAHNEQFF	TGTGCCAGCAGTGCTGTCGCGGGGGCCCATAATGAGCAGTTCTTC
NA	TRBV10-3	NA	TRBJ2-7	CAISESRRDEQYF	TGTGCCATCAGTGAGTCGAGGAGGGACGAGCAGTACTTC
few	TRBV6-5	NA	TRBJ2-7	CASTDLSGQYF	TGTGCCAGCACAGACCTTTCGGGGCAGTACTTC
NA	TRBV12-5	NA	TRBJ1-1	CASGFDPGLGREAFF	TGTGCTAGTGGTTTCGACCCCGGTCTCGGGAGGGAGGCTTTCTTT
NA	TRBV2	NA	TRBJ1-1	CASSLGGNTEAFF	TGTGCCAGCAGCCTAGGTGGGAACACTGAAGCTTTCTTT
NA	TRBV5-1	TRBD2	TRBJ2-7	CASRGGVGSYEQYF	TGCGCCAGCCGGGGAGGGGTCGGATCCTACGAGCAGTACTTC
NA	TRBV2	NA	TRBJ2-6	CASSGTTGANVLTF	TGTGCCAGCAGTGGGACAACTGGGGCCAACGTCCTGACTTTC
once	TRBV5-1	NA	TRBJ2-7	CASSANGRAYEQYF	TGCGCCAGCAGCGCCAACGGGAGAGCCTACGAGCAGTACTTC
NA	TRBV19	NA	TRBJ1-3	CASSINWQGHSGNTIYF	TGTGCCAGTAGTATCAATTGGCAGGGCCACTCTGGAAACACCATATATTTT
NA	TRBV6-5	TRBD1	TRBJ1-3	CASSYLTGGFGNTIYF	TGTGCCAGCAGTTACCTGACAGGGGGCTTCGGAAACACCATATATTTT
NA	TRBV12-3/TRBV12-4	NA	TRBJ2-2	CASSSSNTGELFF	TGTGCCAGCAGTTCGTCGAACACCGGGGAGCTGTTTTTT
NA	TRBV12-3/TRBV12-4	NA	TRBJ2-7	CASSLRLTYEQYF	TGTGCCAGCAGTCTCCGACTTACCTACGAGCAGTACTTC
NA	TRBV19	NA	TRBJ2-7	CASSTGTYEQYF	TGTGCCAGTAGCACAGGGACCTACGAGCAGTACTTC